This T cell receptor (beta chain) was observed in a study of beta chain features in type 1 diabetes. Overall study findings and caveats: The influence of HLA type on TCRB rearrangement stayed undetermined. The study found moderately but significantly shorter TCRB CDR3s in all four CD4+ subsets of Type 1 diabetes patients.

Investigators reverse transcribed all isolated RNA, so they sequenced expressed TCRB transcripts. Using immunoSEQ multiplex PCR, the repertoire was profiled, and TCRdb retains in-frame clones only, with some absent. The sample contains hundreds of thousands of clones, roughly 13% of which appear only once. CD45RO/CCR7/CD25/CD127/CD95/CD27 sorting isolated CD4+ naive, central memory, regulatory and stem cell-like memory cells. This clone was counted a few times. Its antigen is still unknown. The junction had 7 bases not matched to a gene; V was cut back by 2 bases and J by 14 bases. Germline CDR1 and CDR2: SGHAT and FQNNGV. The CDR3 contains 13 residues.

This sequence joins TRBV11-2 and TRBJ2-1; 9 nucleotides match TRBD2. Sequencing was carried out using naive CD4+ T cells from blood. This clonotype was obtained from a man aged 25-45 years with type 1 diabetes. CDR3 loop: CASSLSGRPVEFF. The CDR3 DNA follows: TGTGCCAGCAGCTTAAGCGGGAGGCCCGTTGAGTTCTTC. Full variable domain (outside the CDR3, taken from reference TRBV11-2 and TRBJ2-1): EAGVAQSPRYKIIEKRQSVAFWCNPISGHATLYWYQQILGQGPKLLIQFQNNGVVDDSQLPKDRFSAERLKGVDSTLKIQPAKLEDSAVYLCASSLSGRPVEFFGPGTRLTVL.